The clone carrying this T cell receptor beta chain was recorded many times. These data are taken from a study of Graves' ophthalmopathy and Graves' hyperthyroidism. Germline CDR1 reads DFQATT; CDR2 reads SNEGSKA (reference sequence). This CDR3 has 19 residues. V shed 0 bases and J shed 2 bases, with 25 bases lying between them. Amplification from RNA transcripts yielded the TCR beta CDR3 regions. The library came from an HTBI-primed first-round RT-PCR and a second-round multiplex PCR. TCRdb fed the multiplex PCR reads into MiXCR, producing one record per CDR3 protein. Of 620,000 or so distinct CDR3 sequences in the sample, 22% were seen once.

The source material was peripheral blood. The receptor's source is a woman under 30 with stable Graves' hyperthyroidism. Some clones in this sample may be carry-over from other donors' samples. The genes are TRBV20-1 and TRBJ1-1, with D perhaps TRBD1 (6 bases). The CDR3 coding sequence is TGCAGTGCTAGAGAGAACAGGGTAATCTTTCCCCCCCTCAACACTGAAGCTTTCTTT. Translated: CSARENRVIFPPLNTEAFF.